Here is one TCR beta chain with its context. The CDR3 is made up of 14 amino acids. This sample was taken from a study of T cells expressing NK-cell markers. As for the study in general: Seven HCMV-seropositive donors and one seronegative donor made up the eight sequenced donors.

TCR beta libraries carry UMIs added by 5'RACE template switching. Following a re-call of the 5' RACE reads, TCRdb has one entry per CDR3 protein and lacks DNA. This sample contains about 460,000 distinct CDR3 sequences. The sequence was obtained from a woman between 45 and 65 years old in good health. Sequencing was done on a sample of blood T cells: a sorted CD56 or NKG2C T cell subset, CD4+ or CD8+ T cells, or bulk PBMC T cells (not recorded which). V gene TRBV12-3 or TRBV12-4 combines with J gene TRBJ2-4; there is no DNA to check the TCRdb D call of TRBD2. The CDR3 sequence is CASSYGPLKNIQYF.